Below are 2 T cell receptor beta chains sequenced from a single sample in a study of T cell repertoires in cytomegalovirus infection (dated by TCRdb to the late 2010s). The data were produced on an Illumina HiSeq 1500. In TCRdb, the public reads were trimmed at Q25 with fastp and aligned with MiXCR, with productive beta chains retained. All rows with the same CDR3 protein become a single entry with the most common DNA and genes. For this sample the table gives roughly 110,000 distinct CDR3 sequences, of which over 30% were detected only once. 41% of the sample goes to the ten largest clones. The meaning of the sample's treatment or condition label: in vitro stimulation with specific CMV peptide epitopes to enrich CMV-specific T cells. Their specific antigens are unknown. Source: CD8+ T cells from cultured PBMCs, taken from culture after CMV antigen stimulation. These receptors were obtained from a human donor in good health (CMV status not recorded). Some clones in this sample may be carry-over from other donors' samples.

The chain couples TRBV7-9 to TRBJ2-1; possibly TRBD2 for D (5 bases). Germline values: CDR1 SEHNR, CDR2 FQNEAQ (reference sequence). Trimming took 5 bases from V and 14 from J, leaving 16 bases between them. The CDR3 consists of 12 residues. CDR3 region: CASSRSAPWEFF. In DNA, the CDR3 is TGTGCCAGCAGCCGTAGCGCACCTTGGGAGTTCTTC.

V usage is TRBV4-1 and J usage is TRBJ1-2; no firm D call. This CDR3 has 14 residues. Trimming stripped 0 bases from V and 0 bases from J, with 5 bases between. CDR1 MGHRA and CDR2 YSYEKL come from the germline V gene. CDR3 nucleotide sequence: TGCGCCAGCAGCCAAGATGCAGCTAACTATGGCTACACCTTC. It codes for CASSQDAANYGYTF.